This TCR beta chain was recorded in a study of blood T cell repertoires in COVID-19. Study context: T cells, B-cell-depleted T cells, or PBMCs provided the cDNA or gDNA that served as material.

Per the original methods: Reference gene primers were amplified, and this amplification served to estimate nucleated cell counts. Repertoires were generated with immunoSEQ multiplex PCR, while TCRdb's copy carries only in-frame clones and drops some. Clone size and V and J calls were adopted from that table, with D and trimming inferred from the DNA. The repertoire holds roughly 260,000 clones, with more than 65% as singletons. V gave up 6 bases and J gave up 5 bases; unmatched junction bases: 3. Germline V lookup: CDR1 MNHEY, CDR2 SVGAGI. The CDR3 is 13 amino acids. V and J are TRBV6-5 and TRBJ2-7, with 11 bases matching TRBD1. Sequencing was performed on peripheral blood. The TCR originated in a woman aged 40 to 50 with active or convalescent COVID-19. For the CDR3, the DNA is TGTGCCAGCAGGGACAGGGGGCGGCACGAGCAGTACGTC. It encodes CASRDRGRHEQYV.